Below, 30 T cell receptor beta chains from the same sample are listed, as sequenced in a study of shared clonotypes between healthy human individuals. The assay was immunoSEQ multiplex PCR, and TCRdb's table has in-frame clones only and misses some. This sample has about 1.1 million clones, with about 80% found just once. The sequencing sample was made of memory CD4+ T cells from PBMCs. Subset denoted: CD45RA-negative fraction. These receptor sequences come from a man aged 18-30 years in good health. Some clones in this sample may be carry-over from other donors' samples.

This clone was observed a single time. The gene calls are TRBV2 and TRBJ1-1, with a tentative D call TRBD1 (6 bases). V lost 6 bases, J lost 7 bases, and 15 bases lay in between. This CDR3 is 13 amino acids long. The germline CDR1 and CDR2 sequences are SNHLY and FYNNEI. CDR3 residues: CASSGDKIIEAFF. The CDR3 bases are TGTGCCAGCAGCGGGGACAAGATAATTGAAGCTTTCTTT.

The V and J genes are TRBV11-3 and TRBJ2-5; TRBD2 matches at 14 bases. Trimming took 2 bases from V and 5 from J; bases not matched to a gene: 16. The CDR3 extends over 20 amino acids. The germline gives CDR1 SGHNT, CDR2 YENEEA. The CDR3 DNA reads as TGTGCCAGCAGCTTAATCTCCCGTTGGGGACTAGCGGGAGTAGGTGAGACCCAGTACTTC. This encodes CASSLISRWGLAGVGETQYF.

This chain's CDR3 is CASSISSGRAYEQYF. CDR3 bases: TGTGCCAGTAGTATATCTAGCGGGAGGGCCTACGAGCAGTACTTC. The rearrangement uses TRBV19 and TRBJ2-7; 12 bases agree with TRBD2. Germline CDR1 is LNHDA and CDR2 is SQIVND (reference sequence). The CDR3 runs to 15 residues. Trimming at V came to 2 bases and at J to 2 bases, leaving 1 base not matched to a gene.

As DNA, the CDR3 is TGTGCCAGCAGTGATGGAAGAAGTCTCGAGCAGTACTTC. Amino acids: CASSDGRSLEQYF. The V and J genes are TRBV2 and TRBJ2-7; no clear D. Trimming pared 3 bases from V and 6 bases from J, leaving 12 bases between. CDR1 is SNHLY, CDR2 FYNNEI, per germline. CDR3 size: 13 residues.

This chain joins TRBV19 and TRBJ2-7; tentatively, D is TRBD2 (6 bases). Looked up from germline, CDR1 is LNHDA and CDR2 is SQIVND (reference sequence). The CDR3 is 15 residues long. Trimming shortened V by 9 bases and J by 2 bases, and 20 bases separated the two germline ends. The CDR3 protein is CARAGRLEWAYEQYF. CDR3 DNA sequence: TGTGCCAGGGCGGGGCGACTAGAGTGGGCCTACGAGCAGTACTTC.

The chain couples TRBV27 to TRBJ2-1; maybe TRBD1 (6 bases). Germline lookup yields CDR1 MNHEY and CDR2 SMNVEV (reference sequence). The CDR3 spans 15 residues. Trimming removed 9 bases at V and 9 bases at J, with 24 bases between. CDR3 residues: CASGARGRYRSEQFF. The CDR3 nucleotides are TGTGCCAGTGGAGCCAGGGGAAGGTACAGGAGTGAGCAGTTCTTC.

This clone appeared a few times. The V gene is TRBV6-6, the J gene TRBJ1-1; D possibly corresponds to TRBD1 (6 bases). This CDR3 has 11 residues. The V gene's germline CDR1 is MNHNY and CDR2 SVGAGI (reference sequence). The germline V and J ends were trimmed by 2 bases and 10 bases, with 8 bases remaining between them. DNA for the CDR3: TGTGCCAGCAGTTACGCCAGGGGAGCTTTCTTT. Protein: CASSYARGAFF.

This sequence joins TRBV5-1 and TRBJ1-4; 7 bases align to TRBD1. The CDR3 length is 14 residues. Germline V gene data show CDR1 as SGHRS and CDR2 as YFSETQ. Germline trimming cut 4 bases from V and 7 bases from J; bases unmatched to any gene: 7. The CDR3 loop is CASSPGTVGEKLFF. In DNA form, the CDR3 reads TGCGCCAGCAGCCCGGGGACAGTTGGTGAAAAACTGTTTTTT.

The V call is TRBV7-9, the J call TRBJ1-2, with TRBD1 as a possible D gene (6 bases). CDR3 length equals 15 residues. V lost 5 bases, J lost 0 bases, and 13 bases lay in between. Per germline, CDR1 SEHNR and CDR2 FQNEAQ (reference sequence). Here the CDR3 reads CASSGGQLTNYGYTF. In DNA, the CDR3 is TGTGCCAGCAGCGGAGGACAGTTAACTAACTATGGCTACACCTTC.

The chain links TRBV2 to TRBJ2-7, with 9 bases matching TRBD2. Germline V CDR1 and CDR2: SNHLY, FYNNEI. The CDR3 runs 14 residues. V shed 6 bases, J shed 6 bases, and the junction held 9 bases outside the gene matches. The chain's CDR3 is CASRYDSGSGEQYF. For the CDR3, the DNA is TGTGCCAGCAGGTACGATAGCGGGAGTGGCGAGCAGTACTTC.

This clone was counted between two and nine times. The chain couples TRBV5-1 to TRBJ2-1, with a tentative D call TRBD2 (6 bases). Trimming left V 4 bases short and J 5 bases short, with 16 bases between. This CDR3 region has 15 residues. Per the germline V gene, CDR1 is SGHRS and CDR2 is YFSETQ. The CDR3, as DNA: TGCGCCAGCAGCCCGGGCCCCATAGCGGACAATGAGCAGTTCTTC. Residues: CASSPGPIADNEQFF.

This clone was recorded once. The V and J genes are TRBV7-3 and TRBJ1-2, with TRBD1 as a possible D gene (5 bases). V was shortened by 0 bases and J by 2 bases, with 10 bases between the two germline ends. Looked up from germline, CDR1 is SGHTA and CDR2 is FQGTGA. The CDR3 is made up of 15 amino acids. In DNA form, the CDR3 reads TGTGCCAGCAGCTTAACGCGGACAACCAACTATGGCTACACCTTC. As protein: CASSLTRTTNYGYTF.

With regard to this clone: A much larger clone is a single base away; this may be a read error. The chain carries TRBV11-3 and TRBJ2-2; D remains unclear. In germline, CDR1 is SGHNT, CDR2 YENEEA. V lost 0 bases and J 5 bases, leaving 1 base between the germline ends. The CDR3 contains 12 residues. The CDR3: CASSLETGELFF. CDR3 DNA: TGTGCCAGCAGCTTAGAAACCGGGGAGCTGTTTTTT. The full variable domain, rest sourced from reference TRBV11-3 and TRBJ2-2, is EAGVVQSPRYKIIEKKQPVAFWCNPISGHNTLYWYLQNLGQGPELLIRYENEEAVDDSQLPKDRFSAERLKGVDSTLKIQPAELGDSAVYLCASSLETGELFFGEGSRLTVL.

This clone was detected only a few times. V and J are TRBV6-6 and TRBJ2-5; D tentatively fits TRBD1 or TRBD2 (6 bases each). The length of the CDR3 is 16 residues. Trimming took 6 bases from V and 4 from J, leaving 21 bases between them. Looked up from germline, CDR1 is MNHNY and CDR2 is SVGAGI (reference sequence). The DNA of the CDR3 is TGTGCCAGCAGGGAACAGGGTTCGGGGGTCAGAGAGACCCAGTACTTC. This translates into CASREQGSGVRETQYF.

The chain is built from TRBV10-3 and TRBJ1-2, with 8 bases matching TRBD1. The germline gives CDR1 ENHRY, CDR2 SYGVKD. The CDR3 totals 14 residues. After removal of 6 bases from V and 8 bases from J, the junction contained 11 bases not matched to a gene. The chain's CDR3 is CAISGSSGGRGYTF. DNA for the CDR3: TGTGCCATCAGCGGTTCTTCAGGGGGCAGAGGCTACACCTTC.

The V call is TRBV2, the J call TRBJ1-1; possibly TRBD1 for D (6 bases). CDR3 length: 12 amino acids. The V and J ends lost 6 bases and 11 bases respectively, with 16 bases between them. Germline CDR1 is SNHLY and CDR2 is FYNNEI. The CDR3: CASSLQGRVAFF. In nucleotides, the CDR3 is TGTGCCAGCAGCTTACAGGGTCGGGTGGCTTTCTTT.

The chain couples TRBV19 to TRBJ1-5; 8 positions agree with TRBD1. The trim removed 7 bases at V and 6 bases at J, leaving 5 bases unmatched. The CDR3 length is 13 residues. CDR1 is LNHDA and CDR2 is SQIVND in the germline V gene (reference sequence). The CDR3 nucleotides are TGTGCCAGTACCGCAGGGGGCGGTCAGCCCCAGCATTTT. Translation: CASTAGGGQPQHF.

The V call is TRBV29-1, the J call TRBJ2-1; 14 nucleotides align to TRBD2. Per germline, CDR1 SQVTM and CDR2 ANQGSEA. CDR3 length: 17 amino acids. Germline trimming cut 6 bases from V and 4 bases from J; bases unmatched to any gene: 11. The CDR3 nucleotides read TGCAGCGTAGACGGGACAGGGACTAGCGGGGGTTACAATGAGCAGTTCTTC. As protein: CSVDGTGTSGGYNEQFF.

DNA of the CDR3: TGTGCCAGCAGCCAAGTATCGACCAAGGGGCTAGGAGAGCAGTACTTC. It encodes CASSQVSTKGLGEQYF. The rearrangement links TRBV4-2 to TRBJ2-7; perhaps TRBD1 as D (5 bases). Trimming shortened V by 1 base and J by 7 bases, and 20 bases separated the two germline ends. CDR1 is LGHNA, CDR2 YNFKEQ, per germline. This CDR3 has 16 residues.

The chain employs TRBV11-2 and TRBJ2-3; 8 nucleotides match TRBD2. Looked up from germline, CDR1 is SGHAT and CDR2 is FQNNGV. The CDR3 consists of 17 residues. V was clipped by 0 bases and J by 6 bases; unmatched bases: 11. CDR3 residues: CASSLDSAGAGADTQYF. The DNA of the CDR3 is TGTGCCAGCAGCTTAGATTCGGCGGGAGCGGGGGCGGATACGCAGTATTTT. Variable domain in full (rest from reference TRBV11-2 and TRBJ2-3): EAGVAQSPRYKIIEKRQSVAFWCNPISGHATLYWYQQILGQGPKLLIQFQNNGVVDDSQLPKDRFSAERLKGVDSTLKIQPAKLEDSAVYLCASSLDSAGAGADTQYFGPGTRLTVL.

The DNA of the CDR3 is TGTGCCAGCAGTGAAGGGACCTCTACAGATACGCAGTATTTT. The encoded protein is CASSEGTSTDTQYF. This chain uses TRBV6-1 with TRBJ2-3; D gene uncertain. Germline loops: CDR1 MNHNS, CDR2 SASEGT. V was trimmed by 1 base and J by 3 bases, leaving 8 bases between them. The CDR3 is 14 residues long.

The chain carries TRBV2 and TRBJ2-1; 7 bases agree with TRBD2. CDR3 length equals 14 residues. V dropped 4 bases and J dropped 3; count of bases not matched to a gene: 3. Germline values: CDR1 SNHLY, CDR2 FYNNEI. This CDR3 is CASSAERDYNEQFF. As DNA, the CDR3 is TGTGCCAGCAGTGCGGAGCGGGACTACAATGAGCAGTTCTTC.

A remark on this clone: Being one base from a much bigger clone, this may be a read error. The same CDR3 arises from other DNA sequences in this sample as well. V and J are TRBV5-6 and TRBJ1-4; D might be TRBD1 (6 bases). Germline V gene sequence: CDR1 SGHDT, CDR2 YYEEEE. The CDR3 sequence is 15 residues long. The CDR3 sequence: CASSSGTPTNEKLFF. CDR3 bases: TGCGCCAGCAGTTCTGGGACACCAACTAATGAAAAACTGTTTTTT.

Regarding this clone: The final CDR3 position lacks the conserved phenylalanine or tryptophan, pointing to a likely read error. The chain uses TRBV5-1 and TRBJ2-2; 8 bases map to TRBD2. The CDR3 is 15 amino acids. Unmatched junction bases numbered 8, after V lost 4 bases and J lost 6 bases. From germline, CDR1 is SGHRS and CDR2 YFSETQ. The CDR3, as DNA: TGCGCCAGCAGCCCCAGGACTAGCCTGGCCGGGGAGCTGTTTTCT. Its translation is CASSPRTSLAGELFS.

This clone was found many times. The chain has TRBV21-1 and TRBJ2-7; TRBD2, as called in the table, went unchecked against the DNA. TRBV21-1 is deemed a pseudogene. The CDR3 extends over 16 amino acids. The CDR3: CASSKLAAAKSYEQYF. DNA for the CDR3: TGTGCCAGCAGCAAATTAGCAGCGGCAAAATCCTACGAGCAGTACTTC.

V gene TRBV2 combines with J gene TRBJ2-2, with unresolved D. V lost 6 bases, J lost 5 bases, and 4 bases lay in between. The germline CDR1 and CDR2 sequences are SNHLY and FYNNEI. The CDR3 sequence is 11 residues long. CDR3: CASSPTGELFF. As DNA, the CDR3 is TGTGCCAGCAGCCCAACCGGGGAGCTGTTTTTT. Filled out from reference TRBV2 and TRBJ2-2, the complete variable domain reads EPEVTQTPSHQVTQMGQEVILRCVPISNHLYFYWYRQILGQKVEFLVSFYNNEISEKSEIFDDQFSVERPDGSNFTLKIRSTKLEDSAMYFCASSPTGELFFGEGSRLTVL.

This chain joins TRBV6-1 and TRBJ2-2, with 10 bases that match TRBD2. V shed 4 bases and J 1 base; nucleotides not matched to a gene: 3. The CDR3 totals 16 residues. Germline values: CDR1 MNHNS, CDR2 SASEGT. The CDR3 is CASSARLAGNTGELFF. As DNA, the CDR3 is TGTGCCAGCAGTGCTAGACTAGCGGGGAACACCGGGGAGCTGTTTTTT.

The chain couples TRBV11-2 to TRBJ2-7, with no clear D. The germline CDR1 and CDR2 sequences are SGHAT and FQNNGV. The CDR3 has 15 amino acids. Trimming took off 1 base at V and 0 bases at J, with 10 bases between the two ends. CDR3 nucleotide sequence: TGTGCCAGCAGCTTAGGGCTCCCGAGCTCCTACGAGCAGTACTTC. It yields the protein CASSLGLPSSYEQYF.

This clone was recorded only once. The DNA for the CDR3 is TGTGCCAGCAGTGTTGGACTAGCGCTGTTCCAAGAGACCCAGTACTTC. Translation gives CASSVGLALFQETQYF. V is TRBV6-1 and J is TRBJ2-5, with 9 bases that match TRBD2. The CDR3 contains 16 residues. Germline CDR1 reads MNHNS; CDR2 reads SASEGT. The V gene end was trimmed by 4 bases and the J gene end by 1 base; junction bases not matched to a gene: 7.

The J gene is TRBJ2-3, the V gene TRBV7-2; D is unclear. Germline CDR1 SGHTA, CDR2 FQGNSA. Between the trimmed V and J ends, which lost 5 bases and 1 base, there was a span of 10 bases. This CDR3 has 14 residues. CDR3 in amino acids: CASSPRRGTDTQYF. The CDR3 bases are TGTGCCAGCAGCCCTCGGCGCGGCACAGATACGCAGTATTTT.